The following is a T cell receptor (beta chain) sequence with its context. This sample was included in a study of OX40 agonist ivuxolimab in advanced cancers. Study-level background: Patients got intravenous ivuxolimab at 0.01 to 10 mg/kg every 2 weeks.

Sequenced by immunoSEQ multiplex PCR; TCRdb stores in-frame clones only, minus some. The table lists 60,000 to 80,000 clones, 86% of them singletons. This sample comprised CD4+ or CD8+ T cells sorted from blood, obtained in a trial of the OX40 agonist ivuxolimab. The TCR was taken from an adult with an advanced solid tumor such as melanoma, head and neck, liver or kidney cancer.

For the CDR3, the DNA is TGTGCCAGCAGCCTGGGGCCCCTACAGGGGTCGGATTCACCCCTCCACTTT. Amino acid sequence: CASSLGPLQGSDSPLHF. The V gene is TRBV5-4, the J gene TRBJ1-6; 7 nucleotides line up with TRBD1. This CDR3 spans 17 amino acids. J lost 8 bases, V lost 4 bases, and 15 bases had no gene match. Germline CDR1 SGHNT, CDR2 YYREEE (reference sequence).